This entry lists 30 T cell receptor beta chains sequenced from one sample in a study of CD4+ T cells in melanoma. Some clones are missing from TCRdb's copy, which holds only in-frame ones; the method was immunoSEQ multiplex PCR. The sample consists of over 100,000 clones, around 92% of them appearing once. Sequences were obtained from peripheral blood. The source is a human donor with melanoma.

The V gene is TRBV27, the J gene TRBJ2-5; weak D call: TRBD1 (5 bases). The CDR3 covers 15 residues. Germline assignment: CDR1 MNHEY and CDR2 SMNVEV (reference sequence). Trimming shortened V by 6 bases and J by 4 bases, and 18 bases separated the two germline ends. CDR3 sequence reads: CASSFGQSPTETQYF. CDR3 DNA: TGTGCCAGCAGCTTCGGACAAAGTCCCACAGAGACCCAGTACTTC.

This chain connects TRBV28 to TRBJ1-2; D call uncertain. CDR3 length equals 12 residues. Trimming removed 2 bases from V and 8 bases from J, with 9 bases in between. From germline, CDR1 is MDHEN and CDR2 SYDVKM. In nucleotides, the CDR3 is TGTGCCAGCAGTTTAACGGACGGCGGCTACACCTTC. Amino acids: CASSLTDGGYTF.

The chain links TRBV4-1 to TRBJ2-6; D gene uncertain. This CDR3 is built from 15 residues. V lost 3 bases and J 4 bases, leaving 10 bases between the germline ends. Germline assignment: CDR1 MGHRA and CDR2 YSYEKL. CDR3 residues: CASSHEPSGANVLTF. CDR3 bases: TGCGCCAGCAGCCACGAGCCGTCCGGGGCCAACGTCCTGACTTTC.

V and J are TRBV5-1 and TRBJ2-1, with a tentative D call TRBD2 (5 bases). CDR3 length: 16 residues. The germline gives CDR1 SGHRS, CDR2 YFSETQ. Trimming removed 1 base at V and 3 bases at J, with 14 bases between. CDR3 region: CASSLSATTYYNEQFF. CDR3 sequence (DNA): TGCGCCAGCAGCTTGTCTGCGACTACGTACTACAATGAGCAGTTCTTC.

This chain links TRBV25-1 with TRBJ1-6; D call uncertain. The CDR3 totals 15 residues. The germline gives CDR1 MGHDK, CDR2 SYGVNS. The ends were cut back, 2 bases at V and 4 bases at J, with 9 bases in the middle. The CDR3 reads CASSERSSYNSPLHF. The CDR3 nucleotides are TGTGCCAGCAGTGAACGCAGCTCTTATAATTCACCCCTCCACTTT.

This chain joins TRBV4-2 and TRBJ1-3; D is possibly TRBD1 (6 bases). V dropped 0 bases and J dropped 1 base, with 13 bases sitting between them. The germline V gene has CDR1 LGHNA and CDR2 YNFKEQ. The CDR3 covers 17 residues. The CDR3 reads CASSQDAGARSGNTIYF. CDR3 coding DNA: TGTGCCAGCAGCCAAGATGCGGGGGCGCGGTCTGGAAACACCATATATTTT.

The chain recombines TRBV15 with TRBJ2-7; D remains ambiguous. This CDR3 contains 13 residues. Germline CDR1 is LNHNV and CDR2 is YYDKDF (reference sequence). Trimming removed 1 base at V and 5 bases at J, with 9 bases between. The chain's CDR3 is CATSRVTGNEQYF. The CDR3 coding sequence is TGTGCCACCAGCAGAGTTACGGGTAACGAGCAGTACTTC.

The chain recombines TRBV7-9 with TRBJ2-7, with D perhaps TRBD2 (7 bases). The germline V and J ends were trimmed by 8 bases and 6 bases, with 11 bases remaining between them. Germline V gene sequence: CDR1 SEHNR, CDR2 FQNEAQ (reference sequence). The CDR3 is made up of 11 amino acids. In DNA form, the CDR3 reads TGTGCCAGCTGGGGGGGGGCCGAGCAGTACTTC. Encoded protein: CASWGGAEQYF. The variable domain in full, completed from reference TRBV7-9 and TRBJ2-7, reads DTGVSQNPRHKITKRGQNVTFRCDPISEHNRLYWYRQTLGQGPEFLTYFQNEAQLEKSRLLSDRFSAERPKGSFSTLEIQRTEQGDSAMYLCASWGGAEQYFGPGTRLTVT.

The chain links TRBV4-1 to TRBJ2-7, with TRBD2 matching over 11 bases. The CDR3 loop spans 16 amino acids. CDR1 is MGHRA, CDR2 YSYEKL, per germline. V lost 2 bases, J lost 4 bases, and 7 bases stayed unmatched. CDR3 sequence: CASSQPTSGSRYEQYF. The CDR3 nucleotides are TGCGCCAGCAGCCAACCCACTAGCGGGAGTCGGTACGAGCAGTACTTC.

This rearrangement joins TRBV5-1 to TRBJ2-5; no clear D. The CDR3 runs 14 residues. Trimming shortened V by 0 bases and J by 4 bases, and 10 bases separated the two germline ends. Germline lookup yields CDR1 SGHRS and CDR2 YFSETQ. CDR3 amino acids: CASSLEPGRETQYF. For the CDR3, the DNA is TGCGCCAGCAGCTTGGAACCGGGTCGAGAGACCCAGTACTTC.

In nucleotides, the CDR3 is TGTGCCAGCAGCTCGAGTCAGGGCCGCACAGATACGCAGTATTTT. This sequence encodes CASSSSQGRTDTQYF. The chain couples TRBV7-3 to TRBJ2-3, with D tentatively TRBD1 (5 bases). The germline CDR1 and CDR2 sequences are SGHTA and FQGTGA. V dropped 4 bases and J dropped 1 base, with 12 bases sitting between them. The length of the CDR3 is 15 residues.

V and J are TRBV10-3 and TRBJ2-3, with D perhaps TRBD1 (7 bases). This CDR3 is built from 14 residues. V was cut by 8 bases and J by 3 bases, with 15 bases left in between. Per the germline V gene, CDR1 is ENHRY and CDR2 is SYGVKD. CDR3 amino acids: CAIRGNRGTDTQYF. CDR3 DNA: TGTGCCATCCGCGGGAACAGGGGAACAGATACGCAGTATTTT.

V usage is TRBV4-2 and J usage is TRBJ1-1; D gene unclear. V was shortened by 0 bases and J by 3 bases, with 8 bases between the two germline ends. Germline V gives CDR1 LGHNA, CDR2 YNFKEQ. This CDR3 spans 14 amino acids. Written as DNA, the CDR3 is TGTGCCAGCAGCCAAGACGGGCCATACACTGAAGCTTTCTTT. Amino acid sequence: CASSQDGPYTEAFF.

This rearrangement joins TRBV6-6 to TRBJ1-1; tentative D call: TRBD1 (6 bases). Trimming removed 0 bases at V and 5 bases at J, with 13 bases between. The CDR3 contains 15 residues. Germline V gene data show CDR1 as MNHNY and CDR2 as SVGAGI (reference sequence). As DNA, the CDR3 is TGTGCCAGCAGTTACTCGGCAGGGGACGCTACTGAAGCTTTCTTT. This translates into CASSYSAGDATEAFF.

V gene TRBV9 combines with J gene TRBJ2-7; TRBD2 might be the D (6 bases). This CDR3 has 17 amino acids. V dropped 4 bases and J dropped 3 bases, with 23 bases sitting between them. Germline CDR1 is SGDLS and CDR2 is YYNGEE. CDR3: CASSSRDSPRKNYEQYF. DNA for the CDR3: TGTGCCAGCAGCAGCCGGGACTCACCTAGAAAAAACTACGAGCAGTACTTC.

CDR3 region: CASSLSPGGTVQETQYF. The DNA for the CDR3 is TGTGCCAGCAGTTTATCCCCAGGAGGGACAGTACAAGAGACCCAGTACTTC. The chain links TRBV27 to TRBJ2-5, with D possibly TRBD1 on 7 matching bases. Germline loops: CDR1 MNHEY, CDR2 SMNVEV (reference sequence). The CDR3 has 17 amino acids. V was shortened by 0 bases and J by 2 bases, with 16 bases between the two germline ends.

The chain recombines TRBV6-4 with TRBJ2-2; D is uncertain. The V gene lost 0 bases and the J gene lost 6 bases, with 8 bases spanning the gap. The germline V gene has CDR1 MRHNA and CDR2 SNTAGT. CDR3 size: 14 residues. This CDR3 reads CASSDSTGPGELFF. Here the CDR3 DNA reads TGTGCCAGCAGTGACTCGACCGGTCCCGGGGAGCTGTTTTTT.

This chain connects TRBV9 to TRBJ2-2, with TRBD2 matching 11 bases. From germline, CDR1 is SGDLS and CDR2 YYNGEE. CDR3 length equals 17 residues. J lost 1 base, V lost 6 bases, and 8 bases had no gene match. For the CDR3, the DNA is TGTGCCAGCACCTGGACTAGCGGGCTTATGAACACCGGGGAGCTGTTTTTT. This codes for CASTWTSGLMNTGELFF.

The CDR3 sequence is CASRQIPSYNSPLHF. The CDR3 DNA reads as TGTGCCAGCAGACAGATCCCCTCCTATAATTCACCCCTCCACTTT. V gene TRBV27 combines with J gene TRBJ1-6; unclear D gene. The CDR3 consists of 15 residues. Trimming cost V 6 bases and J 0 bases, with 9 bases left between them. Germline CDR1 MNHEY, CDR2 SMNVEV (reference sequence).

The table lists this clone with a count of one. The gene calls are TRBV13 and TRBJ2-3, with D perhaps matching TRBD2 (6 bases). V gave up 5 bases and J gave up 0 bases, with 12 bases separating them. There are 15 residues in the CDR3. Germline-derived CDR1 and CDR2 are PRHDT and FYEKMQ (reference sequence). This chain's CDR3 is CASSPSGGSTDTQYF. CDR3 coding DNA: TGTGCCAGCAGCCCATCCGGGGGAAGCACAGATACGCAGTATTTT.

The V call is TRBV30, the J call TRBJ2-5; D not certain. V shed 4 bases and J shed 2 bases, with 5 bases lying between them. CDR1 and CDR2 from the germline V gene are GTSNPN and SVGIG (reference sequence). The CDR3 covers 11 residues. Here the CDR3 reads CAWKLQETQYF. The CDR3 DNA sequence: TGTGCCTGGAAGCTTCAAGAGACCCAGTACTTC.

The V and J genes are TRBV9 and TRBJ1-1; 8 bases match TRBD1. Per the germline V gene, CDR1 is SGDLS and CDR2 is YYNGEE. There are 15 residues in the CDR3. J was trimmed by 1 base and V by 3 bases; bases with no gene match: 5. The CDR3 reads CASSASGTGNTEAFF. As DNA, the CDR3 is TGTGCCAGCAGCGCTTCCGGGACAGGGAACACTGAAGCTTTCTTT.

CDR3 residues: CASSMGGTCAFF. For the CDR3, the DNA is TGTGCCAGTAGTATGGGCGGGACGTGTGCTTTCTTT. This chain links TRBV19 with TRBJ1-1, with D possibly being TRBD1 (5 bases). Germline V gene data show CDR1 as LNHDA and CDR2 as SQIVND (reference sequence). The germline V and J ends were trimmed by 3 bases and 11 bases, with 13 bases remaining between them. The CDR3 is 12 amino acids.

The CDR3 here is CASSGVTQETQYF. In DNA form, the CDR3 reads TGTGCCAGTAGTGGTGTTACACAAGAGACCCAGTACTTC. This chain connects TRBV19 to TRBJ2-5; D gene unclear. The germline V gene has CDR1 LNHDA and CDR2 SQIVND (reference sequence). The V gene lost 5 bases and the J gene lost 2 bases, with 9 bases spanning the gap. This CDR3 has 13 residues.

This clone has only a few counts. The rearrangement joins TRBV4-1 to TRBJ1-1; D unresolved. The CDR3 runs 14 residues. Trimming left V 1 base short and J 1 base short, with 7 bases between. CDR1 is MGHRA, CDR2 YSYEKL, per germline. The CDR3 here is CASSQAERNTEAFF. For the CDR3, the DNA is TGCGCCAGCAGCCAAGCAGAAAGGAACACTGAAGCTTTCTTT.

The chain has TRBV27 and TRBJ2-7; D is uncertain. The germline CDR1 and CDR2 sequences are MNHEY and SMNVEV (reference sequence). Trimming removed 3 bases at V and 3 bases at J, with 12 bases between. This CDR3 comprises 14 residues. The CDR3 bases are TGTGCCAGCAGTTTTAACCGGTTCAACTACGAGCAGTACTTC. It translates to CASSFNRFNYEQYF.

The chain employs TRBV28 and TRBJ1-5; D possibly corresponds to TRBD1 (6 bases). The V end was cut by 6 bases, the J end by 1 base, with 19 bases between. This CDR3 region has 17 residues. Germline loops: CDR1 MDHEN, CDR2 SYDVKM. The CDR3 nucleotides are TGTGCCAGCAGGTCCCGACAGGCACCTTACAGCAATCAGCCCCAGCATTTT. Its protein product is CASRSRQAPYSNQPQHF.

The chain couples TRBV7-2 to TRBJ1-6; 9 bases are a match to TRBD1. J was trimmed by 5 bases and V by 3 bases; bases with no gene match: 2. This CDR3 has 15 amino acids. Germline V gene sequence: CDR1 SGHTA, CDR2 FQGNSA. The CDR3 protein is CASSFGQGHNSPLHF. CDR3 nucleotide sequence: TGTGCCAGCAGCTTCGGACAGGGGCATAATTCACCCCTCCACTTT.

This chain joins TRBV28 and TRBJ2-1; possible D gene TRBD2, 6 bases. Trimming took 3 bases from V and 2 from J, leaving 11 bases between them. The CDR3 totals 15 residues. The germline V gene has CDR1 MDHEN and CDR2 SYDVKM. Here the CDR3 DNA reads TGTGCCAGCAGTTTTCCGGGGGTAGCCTACAATGAGCAGTTCTTC. As protein: CASSFPGVAYNEQFF. Complete variable domain (other parts from reference TRBV28 and TRBJ2-1): DVKVTQSSRYLVKRTGEKVFLECVQDMDHENMFWYRQDPGLGLRLIYFSYDVKMKEKGDIPEGYSVSREKKERFSLILESASTNQTSMYLCASSFPGVAYNEQFFGPGTRLTVL.

V is TRBV10-3 and J is TRBJ2-1; a possible D gene is TRBD1 (5 bases). Germline V gene lookup returns CDR1 ENHRY and CDR2 SYGVKD. V lost 7 bases and J lost 7, with 11 bases in between. This CDR3 comprises 12 residues. The CDR3 protein is CAITSRVNEQFF. Here the CDR3 DNA reads TGTGCCATCACCTCCAGGGTGAATGAGCAGTTCTTC.